A selection of T cell receptor beta chains follows, all from one sample in a study of T cells in Graves' hyperthyroidism and ophthalmopathy. One entry per CDR3 protein results from TCRdb running MiXCR on the multiplex PCR reads. The data contain approximately 510,000 distinct CDR3 sequences, over 35% of them singletons. The sample was peripheral blood or thyroid tissue (not recorded which). These receptors all come from an adult woman with Graves' disease, either hyperthyroidism or ophthalmopathy (not recorded which). Both conserved end residues are part of each CDR3. A D gene is named only where the DNA matches it firmly. Only part of the rows carry a size: once, few, many, or a class if the clone is expanded.

abundance	d_gene	v_gene	j_gene	CDR3nt	CDR3aa
many	NA	TRBV6-1	TRBJ2-6	TGTGCCTCGGTGAGGGGGGCCAACGTCCTGACTTTC	CASVRGANVLTF
NA	NA	TRBV10-2	TRBJ1-2	TGCGCCAGCAGTGACTCCTCTAACTATGGCTACACCTTC	CASSDSSNYGYTF
NA	NA	TRBV25-1	TRBJ1-4	TGTGCCAGCACCCACACCCCGACAAGCGCTGAAAAACTGTTTTTT	CASTHTPTSAEKLFF
NA	NA	TRBV9	TRBJ2-7	TGTGCCAGCAGCGGGGGCATGGGCTCCGAGCAGTACTTC	CASSGGMGSEQYF
NA	TRBD2	TRBV15	TRBJ2-7	TGTGCCACCAGCGCTGGCCCAGGACTAGCGGGAGATTACGAGCAGTACTTC	CATSAGPGLAGDYEQYF
few	NA	TRBV11-2	TRBJ2-6	TGTGCCAGCTCACCCGGGCTGGGGAGCTCTGGGGCCAACGTCCTGACTTTC	CASSPGLGSSGANVLTF
many	NA	TRBV29-1	TRBJ2-7	TGCAGCGTTGACGGGGGCGCCTACGAGCAGTACTTC	CSVDGGAYEQYF
few	NA	TRBV10-1	TRBJ1-1	TGCGCCAGCAGTGGGTCCCAGAACACTGAAGCTTTCTTT	CASSGSQNTEAFF
NA	NA	TRBV7-9	TRBJ1-4	TGTGCCAGCAGCCAAACAGCGACAACTAATGAAAAACTGTTTTTT	CASSQTATTNEKLFF
NA	NA	TRBV9	TRBJ1-6	TGTGCCAGCAGCGCAAGTCAACATAATTCACCCCTCCACTTT	CASSASQHNSPLHF
many	NA	TRBV20-1	TRBJ2-7	TGCAGTGCTCTCCGGGACAACCTCTACGAGCAGTACTTC	CSALRDNLYEQYF
few	NA	TRBV10-3	TRBJ2-5	TGTGCCATCAGTGAGTCGTGGGGGGCAGGGCAGCCCCAGTACTTC	CAISESWGAGQPQYF
few	NA	TRBV29-1	TRBJ2-7	TGCAGCGTTGAGTCAATCTACGAGCAGTACTTC	CSVESIYEQYF
many	NA	TRBV9	TRBJ2-7	TGTGCCAGCAGCGTAGGAGACCACTCCTACGAGCAGTACTTC	CASSVGDHSYEQYF
many	TRBD1	TRBV4-2	TRBJ1-2	TGTGCCAGCGAACCTCGACAGGGATTCAGTAGTAACTATGGCTACACCTTC	CASEPRQGFSSNYGYTF
NA	NA	TRBV7-2	TRBJ2-5	TGTGCCAGCTTCTCAACGCCGGGGCCGAAGATGGAGACCCAGTACTTC	CASFSTPGPKMETQYF
many	NA	TRBV28	TRBJ2-2	TGTGCCAGCAGGGACGGGAGAAGGTGGCTGTTTTTT	CASRDGRRWLFF
few	NA	TRBV12-3/TRBV12-4	TRBJ2-2	TGTGCCAGCAGTGGGCAGAGGGGCGGGGAGCTGTTTTTT	CASSGQRGGELFF
NA	TRBD2	TRBV10-3	TRBJ2-5	TGTGCCAGCAGCTACAGCCTAGCGGGGGCTCCAGAGACCCAGTACTTC	CASSYSLAGAPETQYF
once	TRBD1	TRBV19	TRBJ1-5	TGTGCCAGTAGTCCCCAGACAGGGGGCACCGGGATCCGCAATCAGCCCCAGCATTTT	CASSPQTGGTGIRNQPQHF
NA	NA	TRBV13	TRBJ2-2	TGTGCCAGCAGCGTTTTCAGCGGGGAGCTGTTTTTT	CASSVFSGELFF
few	TRBD2	TRBV7-9	TRBJ2-3	TGTGCCAGCAGCATCCCCGGGGCTAGCGGCGCAGATACGCAGTATTTT	CASSIPGASGADTQYF
many	TRBD1	TRBV4-2	TRBJ1-2	TGTGCCAGCAGCCAAGCAGACAGGGGAAACTATGGCTACACCTTC	CASSQADRGNYGYTF
NA	NA	TRBV7-9	TRBJ2-7	TGTGCCAGCAGTTGTCCCCTGGCGAGGGCCTCCTACGAGCAGTACTTC	CASSCPLARASYEQYF
many	TRBD1	TRBV19	TRBJ1-2	TGTGCCAGTAGCGAACAGGGGAACTATGGCTACACCTTC	CASSEQGNYGYTF
NA	TRBD2	TRBV7-9	TRBJ2-2	TGTGCCAGCAGAAGAAGCGGGAGGGCCGGGGAGCTGTTTTTT	CASRRSGRAGELFF
NA	TRBD1	TRBV28	TRBJ1-2	TGTGCCAGCAGTTTATTCGCAGGACAGGGCGGCTACACCTTC	CASSLFAGQGGYTF
many	NA	TRBV7-9	TRBJ1-2	TGTGCCAGCAGCTTACCCCGCGCGGGCTACACCTTC	CASSLPRAGYTF
NA	NA	TRBV7-9	TRBJ1-2	TGTGCCAGCAGCTTAGAAGACCGGAGGGTATTCTTC	CASSLEDRRVFF
few	TRBD1	TRBV7-6	TRBJ1-5	TGTGCCAGCAGCTTAGCGACAGGGGGCGCAGATTCCCAGCATTTT	CASSLATGGADSQHF
many	NA	TRBV20-1	TRBJ2-7	TGCAGTGCTAGGTCGTCCTACGAGCAGTACTTC	CSARSSYEQYF
few	NA	TRBV15	TRBJ2-5	TGTGCCACCAGCAGAGTAAGGAGGGAGACCCAGTACTTC	CATSRVRRETQYF
many	NA	TRBV5-1	TRBJ2-7	TGCGCCAGCAGCTTCCTGACAGAACCCGAGAAGGAGCAGTACTTC	CASSFLTEPEKEQYF
NA	NA	TRBV5-4	TRBJ1-2	TGTGCCAGCAGCTCTTCAACCGGGATCCACTATGGCTACACCTTC	CASSSSTGIHYGYTF
NA	NA	TRBV7-2	TRBJ2-5	TGTGCCAGCAGCGACGACCAGACCCAGTACTTC	CASSDDQTQYF
few	NA	TRBV7-2	TRBJ2-7	TGTGCCAGCAGCTTGTCTTGGACTAACTCCTACGAGCAGTACTTC	CASSLSWTNSYEQYF
NA	TRBD1	TRBV7-2	TRBJ1-2	TGTGCCAGCAGCCGGGACAGGGGAAATAGCTACACCTTC	CASSRDRGNSYTF
NA	NA	TRBV9	TRBJ2-2	TGTGCCAGCACAGGAAGGACCGGGGAGCTGTTTTTT	CASTGRTGELFF
many	NA	TRBV4-2	TRBJ2-7	TGTGCCAGCAGCCAAGGAGGTGGGCCGTACGAGCAGTACTTC	CASSQGGGPYEQYF
NA	NA	TRBV19	TRBJ1-6	TGTGCCAGTAGTATAGCCGGTAATAATTCACCCCTCCACTTT	CASSIAGNNSPLHF
few	TRBD2	TRBV2	TRBJ2-1	TGTGCCAGCAGTGGGACTAGCGGGAGGCTTCGGAATGAGCAGTTCTTC	CASSGTSGRLRNEQFF
many	NA	TRBV20-1	TRBJ1-5	TGCAGTGCTAGAATCTCCGAGGGTAGCAATCAGCCCCAGCATTTT	CSARISEGSNQPQHF
NA	TRBD2	TRBV29-1	TRBJ2-7	TGCAGCGTTGATGGTGGGAGGGCTGGAGAGCAGTACTTC	CSVDGGRAGEQYF
NA	TRBD1	TRBV19	TRBJ2-1	TGTGCCAGTAGCCGGGGACAGGGTTTCAATGAGCAGTTCTTC	CASSRGQGFNEQFF
NA	NA	TRBV3-1	TRBJ2-7	TGTGCCAGCAGCCAAGTAGTCACAAACTACGAGCAGTACTTC	CASSQVVTNYEQYF
NA	TRBD2	TRBV11-2	TRBJ2-7	TGTGCCAGCGGATGGGGACTAGCGGACTACGAGCAGTACTTC	CASGWGLADYEQYF
few	NA	TRBV15	TRBJ2-5	TGTGCCACCAGCAGTAGTTCAGAGACCCAGTACTTC	CATSSSSETQYF
few	NA	TRBV7-2	TRBJ1-4	TGTGCCAGCAGCAAACGGGGGAACGAGAAACTGTTTTTT	CASSKRGNEKLFF
NA	TRBD2	TRBV9	TRBJ2-7	TGTGCCAGCAGCGGCCACCGGGGGGACCCTGGGGGAGGCGAGCAGTACTTC	CASSGHRGDPGGGEQYF
many	NA	TRBV12-3/TRBV12-4	TRBJ2-7	TGTGCCAGCAGTTTCGGGAGTCGAACAAACGAGCAGTACTTC	CASSFGSRTNEQYF
NA	NA	TRBV15	TRBJ1-2	TGTGCCACCAGCAGAGACGGCGGGGGGTATGGCTACACCTTC	CATSRDGGGYGYTF
NA	NA	TRBV29-1	TRBJ1-2	TGCAGCGTTGACGAAGGGAGGGGATATGGCTACACCTTC	CSVDEGRGYGYTF